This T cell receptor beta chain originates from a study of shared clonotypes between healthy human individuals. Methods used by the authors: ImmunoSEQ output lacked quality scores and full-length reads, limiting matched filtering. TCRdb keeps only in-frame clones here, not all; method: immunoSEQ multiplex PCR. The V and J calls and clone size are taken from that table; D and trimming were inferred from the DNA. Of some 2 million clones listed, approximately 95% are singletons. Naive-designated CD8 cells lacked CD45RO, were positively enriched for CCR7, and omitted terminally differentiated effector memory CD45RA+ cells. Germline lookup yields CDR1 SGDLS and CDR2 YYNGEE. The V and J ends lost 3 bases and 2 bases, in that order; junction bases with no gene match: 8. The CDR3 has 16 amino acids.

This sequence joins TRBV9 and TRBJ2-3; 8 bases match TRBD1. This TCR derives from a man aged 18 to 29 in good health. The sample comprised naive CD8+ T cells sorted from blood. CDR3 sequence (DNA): TGTGCCAGCAGCGGATCGACGACAGGGGCCACAGATACGCAGTATTTT. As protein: CASSGSTTGATDTQYF. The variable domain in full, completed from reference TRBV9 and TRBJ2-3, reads DSGVTQTPKHLITATGQRVTLRCSPRSGDLSVYWYQQSLDQGLQFLIQYYNGEERAKGNILERFSAQQFPDLHSELNLSSLELGDSALYFCASSGSTTGATDTQYFGPGTRLTVL.